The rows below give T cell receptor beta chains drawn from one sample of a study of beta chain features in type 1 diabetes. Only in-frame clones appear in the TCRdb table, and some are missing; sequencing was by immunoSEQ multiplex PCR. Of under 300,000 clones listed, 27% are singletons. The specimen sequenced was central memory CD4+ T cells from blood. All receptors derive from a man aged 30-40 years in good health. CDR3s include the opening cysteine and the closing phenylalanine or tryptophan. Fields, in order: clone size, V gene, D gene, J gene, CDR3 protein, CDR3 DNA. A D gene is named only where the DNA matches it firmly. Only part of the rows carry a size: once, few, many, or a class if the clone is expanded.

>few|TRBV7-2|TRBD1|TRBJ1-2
CASSPQGGNYGYTF
TGTGCCAGCAGCCCCCAGGGGGGGAACTATGGCTACACCTTC
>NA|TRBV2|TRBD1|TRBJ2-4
CASSADRAGNIQYF
TGTGCCAGCAGCGCTGACAGGGCAGGAAACATTCAGTACTTC
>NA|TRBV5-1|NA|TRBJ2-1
CASKKSSYNEQFF
TGCGCCAGCAAGAAGAGCTCCTACAATGAGCAGTTCTTC
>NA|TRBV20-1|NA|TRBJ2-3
CSAVGTDTQYF
TGCAGTGCTGTCGGCACAGATACGCAGTATTTT
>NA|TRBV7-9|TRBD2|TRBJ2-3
CASSHKPTGTSYDTQYF
TGTGCCAGCAGCCATAAGCCTACCGGGACTAGTTATGATACGCAGTATTTT
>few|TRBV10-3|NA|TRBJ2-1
CAIKEGPTNEQFF
TGTGCCATCAAAGAGGGACCAACCAATGAGCAGTTCTTC
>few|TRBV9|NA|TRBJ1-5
CASSVGGGPNQPQHF
TGTGCCAGCAGCGTAGGGGGAGGGCCTAATCAGCCCCAGCATTTT
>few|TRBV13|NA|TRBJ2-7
CASRLYSLSYEQYF
TGTGCCAGCAGATTATACAGCCTATCCTACGAGCAGTACTTC
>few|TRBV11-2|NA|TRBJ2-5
CASSLSPETQYF
TGTGCCAGCAGCTTATCCCCAGAGACCCAGTACTTC
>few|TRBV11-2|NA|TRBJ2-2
CASSLLAGAGTGELFF
TGTGCCAGCAGCTTACTTGCGGGGGCGGGAACCGGGGAGCTGTTTTTT
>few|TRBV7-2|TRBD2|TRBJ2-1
CASSARPGTSSDEQFF
TGTGCCAGCAGCGCGAGACCCGGGACTAGCTCTGATGAGCAGTTCTTC
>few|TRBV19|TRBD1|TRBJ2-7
CASSTRGQYEQYF
TGTGCCAGTAGTACCAGGGGGCAGTACGAGCAGTACTTC
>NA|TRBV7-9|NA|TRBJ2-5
CASSSQATIETQYF
TGTGCCAGCAGCTCCCAAGCGACAATCGAGACCCAGTACTTC
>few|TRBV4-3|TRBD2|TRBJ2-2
CASSQDGTTGRELFF
TGCGCCAGCAGCCAGGATGGGACTACTGGAAGGGAGCTGTTTTTT
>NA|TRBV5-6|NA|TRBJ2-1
CASSLAGALYNEQFF
TGTGCCAGCAGCTTGGCCGGGGCCCTCTACAATGAGCAGTTCTTC
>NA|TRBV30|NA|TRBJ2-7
CAWSGDSFYEQYF
TGTGCCTGGAGTGGCGACAGCTTCTACGAGCAGTACTTC
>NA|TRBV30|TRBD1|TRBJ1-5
CAWSPRDRGKQPQHF
TGTGCCTGGAGTCCCCGGGACAGGGGGAAACAGCCCCAGCATTTT
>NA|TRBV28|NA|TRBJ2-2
CASSFPGPTGSTGELFF
TGTGCCAGCAGTTTTCCGGGGCCCACAGGATCGACCGGGGAGCTGTTTTTT
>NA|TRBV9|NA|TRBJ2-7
CASSAPPGQLRNEQYF
TGTGCCAGCAGCGCACCCCCCGGACAACTGCGAAACGAGCAGTACTTC
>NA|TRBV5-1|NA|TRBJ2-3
CASSNPGGTDTQYF
TGCGCCAGCAGCAACCCAGGGGGCACAGATACGCAGTATTTT
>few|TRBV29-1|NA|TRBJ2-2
CSVGGETGELFF
TGCAGCGTTGGCGGGGAGACCGGGGAGCTGTTTTTT